This T cell receptor (beta chain) is from a study of PD-1 blockade in classical Hodgkin lymphoma. Study-wide background: Nivolumab 3 mg/kg was given intravenously every 2 weeks.

This CDR3 is built from 14 residues. Germline CDR1 and CDR2: MNHNY and SVGAGI (reference sequence). V lost 7 bases and J lost 4, with 16 bases in between. Profiling relied on immunoSEQ multiplex PCR, and the TCRdb table lists in-frame clones only, not all of them. The data show 50,000 to 65,000 clones, with around 90% seen just once and more than 9% held by the top ten. A remark on this clone: Its antigen is unknown.

General study points: TCR diversity in CD4+, not CD8+, cells rose significantly by C4D1. Reported baseline diversity: healthy donors highest, relapsed/refractory patients lowest.

Relapses following autologous stem cell transplantation were seen in all patients, with brentuximab vedotin exposure varying. This chain uses TRBV6-6 with TRBJ2-5; D is possibly TRBD2 (6 bases). The starting material was peripheral blood mononuclear cells (PBMCs), obtained before the second cycle of nivolumab. This TCR came from a human donor with classical Hodgkin lymphoma. DNA of the CDR3: TGTGCCAGCACCACTATGGGGGGAGGAGAGACCCAGTACTTC. It is translated as CASTTMGGGETQYF.